This is a list of T cell receptor beta chains from one sample in a study of vaccination effects on CD4 cells after COVID-19. Their recognized antigens are unknown. Some clones are missing from TCRdb's copy, which holds only in-frame ones; the method was immunoSEQ multiplex PCR. The data show 35,000 to 45,000 clones, around 76% seen once. The specimen comprised CD4+ T cells from PBMCs cultured without peptide, sampled after COVID-19 vaccination. Source of these receptors: a human donor who had a prior SARS-CoV-2 infection. The CDR3 runs from the conserved cysteine through the conserved F or W. A D gene is named only where the DNA matches it firmly. Clone size is given for some rows only: seen once, a few or many times, or a class if the clone is expanded.

>16|TRBV5-1|TRBD1|.|TRBJ2-2
TGCGCCAGCAGCTCTCGTCCCGGGACAGGGTCCGGGGAGCTGTTTTTT
CASSSRPGTGSGELFF
>13|TRBV2|.|.|TRBJ1-5
TGTGCCAGCAGTGGGGACGTCAATCAGCCCCAGCATTTT
CASSGDVNQPQHF
>14|TRBV5-1|.|.|TRBJ2-2
TGCGCCAGCAGCCCAGGGACGGTGGCCGGGGAGCTGTTTTTT
CASSPGTVAGELFF
>13|TRBV5-1|TRBD1|.|TRBJ1-2
TGCGCCAGCAGCTTGGAATCAGGGGGCGGCTACACCTTC
CASSLESGGGYTF
>12|TRBV5-4|.|.|TRBJ2-1
TGTGCCAGCAGCCTCGTCTACAATGAGCAGTTCTTC
CASSLVYNEQFF
>13|TRBV2|.|.|TRBJ2-1
TGTGCCAGCAGTGATCGACTTCACAATGAGCAGTTCTTC
CASSDRLHNEQFF
>13|TRBV3-1/TRBV3-2|TRBD1|.|TRBJ2-7
TGTGCCAGTGGACCGACAGGGACCTACGAGCAGTACTTC
CASGPTGTYEQYF
>13|TRBV6-5|.|.|TRBJ1-1
TGTGCCAGCAGTACAGTGAGGAACACTGAAGCTTTCTTT
CASSTVRNTEAFF
>15|TRBV7-3|.|.|TRBJ1-2
TGTGCCAGCAGCTTAAGAGGGGGAGCTAACTATGGCTACACCTTC
CASSLRGGANYGYTF
>14|TRBV19|TRBD2|.|TRBJ2-5
TGTGCCAGTAGTATCCCGGGGGGGGAAGAGACCCAGTACTTC
CASSIPGGEETQYF
>16|TRBV7-2|TRBD2|.|TRBJ2-7
TGTGCCAGCAGCTCCCAAGTAGCGGGAGGGGCCTACGAGCAGTACTTC
CASSSQVAGGAYEQYF
>14|TRBV25-1|.|.|TRBJ1-2
TGTGCCAGCAGTGCAGGGCTTAGTAACTATGGCTACACCTTC
CASSAGLSNYGYTF
>14|TRBV3-1/TRBV3-2|.|.|TRBJ2-7
TGTGCCAGCAGCCAAGCCTGGCCCTCGGGAGAGCAGTACTTC
CASSQAWPSGEQYF
>12|TRBV18|.|.|TRBJ2-5
TGTGCCAGCTCACCCGGAGCGGAGACCCAGTACTTC
CASSPGAETQYF
>18|TRBV6-1|TRBD2|.|TRBJ2-1
TGTGCCAGCAGTGGACTAGCGGGGGGGAAGTCGTCCTACAATGAGCAGTTCTTC
CASSGLAGGKSSYNEQFF
>13|TRBV25-1|.|.|TRBJ1-1
TGTGCCAGCAGTTTTACAGAAAACACTGAAGCTTTCTTT
CASSFTENTEAFF
>13|TRBV12-3/TRBV12-4|.|.|TRBJ2-1
TGTGCCAGCAGTTTTGGGGGGCAGGGTGAGCAGTTCTTC
CASSFGGQGEQFF
>13|TRBV5-1|TRBD2|.|TRBJ2-7
TGCGCCAGCAGCGATGGGACTACCTACGAGCAGTACTTC
CASSDGTTYEQYF
>16|TRBV7-2|TRBD2|.|TRBJ2-1
TGTGCCAGCAGCAAGCGACTAGCGGGATATTACAATGAGCAGTTCTTC
CASSKRLAGYYNEQFF
>17|TRBV2|.|.|TRBJ2-1
TGTGCCAGCAGTGAGCCCGAGGACTTGAGCTCCTACAATGAGCAGTTCTTC
CASSEPEDLSSYNEQFF
>14|TRBV30|.|.|TRBJ1-3
TGTGCCTGGAGCACAGGGAACTCTGGAAACACCATATATTTT
CAWSTGNSGNTIYF
>14|TRBV2|.|.|TRBJ1-4
TGTGCCAGCAGTGATATTGATCAGGGAGAAAAACTGTTTTTT
CASSDIDQGEKLFF
>14|TRBV3-1/TRBV3-2|.|few|TRBJ2-5
TGTGCCAGCAGCACCGGATCCCTGGGGGAGACCCAGTACTTC
CASSTGSLGETQYF
>15|TRBV5-4|.|.|TRBJ2-7
TGTGCCAGCAGCTTGGCGCGCGGGAAGGCGCGGGAGCAGTACTTC
CASSLARGKAREQYF
>15|TRBV7-2|.|.|TRBJ1-6
TGTGCCAGCAGCCCCCGAAGGGGAGGCAATTCACCCCTCCACTTT
CASSPRRGGNSPLHF
>17|TRBV7-9|TRBD1|.|TRBJ1-3
TGTGCCAGCAGCGCCCACAGCACAGGGGGCTCTGGAAACACCATATATTTT
CASSAHSTGGSGNTIYF
>12|TRBV7-9|.|.|TRBJ1-5
TGTGCCAGCTGCATGGGCAATCAGCCCCAGCATTTT
CASCMGNQPQHF
>15|TRBV6-5|TRBD2|once|TRBJ2-1
TGTGCCAGCAGCCCCGAGGGGAGGGCCTCGAGAGAGCAGTTCTTC
CASSPEGRASREQFF
>15|TRBV7-3|.|.|TRBJ1-1
TGTGCCAGCAGCTTAGGGGGGAGGGCCGGCACTGAAGCTTTCTTT
CASSLGGRAGTEAFF
>18|TRBV5-4|.|.|TRBJ2-1
TGTGCCAGCAGCTTGAGGGGGTCGTGGCAGGAGTCCTACAATGAGCAGTTCTTC
CASSLRGSWQESYNEQFF
>15|TRBV11-2|.|.|TRBJ2-1
TGTGCCAGCAGCTTAGGTCGCCGGGTCGGCAATGAGCAGTTCTTC
CASSLGRRVGNEQFF
>14|TRBV29-1|TRBD2|.|TRBJ2-1
TGCAGCGTCGGGACTAGCGGTTTATACAATGAGCAGTTCTTC
CSVGTSGLYNEQFF
>17|TRBV11-3|TRBD1|.|TRBJ2-1
TGTGCCAGCAGCTTGGGCAGGGGGACCGGTCCAAACGATGAGCAGTTCTTC
CASSLGRGTGPNDEQFF
>17|TRBV7-8|.|.|TRBJ2-3
TGTGCCAGCAGCCCGTGGGCCACTAGCACCCTTTATGATACGCAGTATTTT
CASSPWATSTLYDTQYF
>13|TRBV3-1/TRBV3-2|.|few|TRBJ2-1
TGTGCCAGCAGCCAAGAAGCGAGTGATGAGCAGTTCTTC
CASSQEASDEQFF
>14|TRBV2|TRBD1|.|TRBJ1-5
TGTGCCAGCAGTCCTACAGGGGGCCATCAGCCCCAGCATTTT
CASSPTGGHQPQHF
>14|TRBV19|TRBD1|few|TRBJ2-1
TGTGCCAGTAGTAGGACAGGGGAGGGAGATGAGCAGTTCTTC
CASSRTGEGDEQFF
>16|TRBV6-6|.|.|TRBJ2-6
TGTGCCAGCAGTTACAGTTGGGAGTCTGGGGCCAACGTCCTGACTTTC
CASSYSWESGANVLTF
>15|TRBV7-2|.|.|TRBJ2-2
TGTGCCAGCAGCTTCTGGGGGCAAGGCACCGGGGAGCTGTTTTTT
CASSFWGQGTGELFF
>16|TRBV6-2/TRBV6-3|.|.|TRBJ1-5
TGTGCCAGCAGTTACGGGCAGGGAGGGAGCAATCAGCCCCAGCATTTT
CASSYGQGGSNQPQHF
>13|TRBV7-9|.|.|TRBJ2-5
TGTGCCAGCAGCTTAGAAAACAAAGAGACCCAGTACTTC
CASSLENKETQYF
>13|TRBV11-1|.|few|TRBJ1-6
TGTGCCAGCAGTCGACTAGGGGGTTCACCCCTCCACTTT
CASSRLGGSPLHF
>15|TRBV12-5|TRBD2|once|TRBJ2-3
TGTGCTAGTGGTTCCGGTAGCGGGGGCACAGATACGCAGTATTTT
CASGSGSGGTDTQYF
>14|TRBV20-1|.|.|TRBJ1-4
TGCAGTGCTAGTCCGGGACTGGCCGAAGAAAAACTGTTTTTT
CSASPGLAEEKLFF
>17|TRBV4-2|TRBD2|.|TRBJ2-5
TGTGCCAGCAGCCAACTAACCGGGACTAGCGGGAAAGAGACCCAGTACTTC
CASSQLTGTSGKETQYF
>16|TRBV4-1|.|.|TRBJ1-2
TGCGCCAGCAGCCAAAGTCCTATGGGGAACCTATATGGCTACACCTTC
CASSQSPMGNLYGYTF
>18|TRBV4-2|.|.|TRBJ2-7
TGTGCCAGCAGCCAAGTCTCGCAGGTCCAAGACGGCTCCTACGAGCAGTACTTC
CASSQVSQVQDGSYEQYF
>14|TRBV5-6|.|.|TRBJ2-7
TGTGCCAGCAGCTTCTACGGGGAAGGGGGCGAGCAGTACTTC
CASSFYGEGGEQYF
>16|TRBV5-1|TRBD2|.|TRBJ2-2
TGCGCCAGCAGCTTGGTGGTAGCGGGAAACACCGGGGAGCTGTTTTTT
CASSLVVAGNTGELFF
>10|TRBV6-1|.|.|TRBJ1-2
TGTGCCAGCAGTGAAGTTGGCTACACCTTC
CASSEVGYTF
>14|TRBV5-5|.|.|TRBJ1-1
TGTGCCAGCAGCTTGAGCCAGGGATACACTGAAGCTTTCTTT
CASSLSQGYTEAFF
>15|TRBV11-1|TRBD1|.|TRBJ2-1
TGTGCCAGCAGCTTAGGACAGGGGGGGGGTGGAGAGCAGTTCTTC
CASSLGQGGGGEQFF
>19|TRBV3-1/TRBV3-2|TRBD2|.|TRBJ2-1
TGTGCCAGCAGCCAAGTCGGCCTAGCGGGGGGGACCTCCTACAATGAGCAGTTCTTC
CASSQVGLAGGTSYNEQFF
>14|TRBV4-2|TRBD2|few|TRBJ2-3
TGTGCCAGCAGCCAAAAGCGGGAGAGGGATACGCAGTATTTT
CASSQKRERDTQYF
>13|TRBV14|.|.|TRBJ1-5
TGTGCCAGCAGCCAAGACAGCAATCAGCCCCAGCATTTT
CASSQDSNQPQHF
>17|TRBV4-3|TRBD1|.|TRBJ2-3
TGCGCCAGCAGCCAAGAATTGGGACAGGGGAGCACAGATACGCAGTATTTT
CASSQELGQGSTDTQYF